This TCR beta chain came from a study of patients and donors after allogeneic stem cell transplantation. In TCRdb, the RT-PCR reads were re-called with MiXCR into one record per CDR3 protein. Altogether hundreds of thousands of distinct CDR3 sequences are present, 16% being singletons, with the ten largest covering less than 8%. This clonotype was recorded a few times. After removal of 6 bases from V and 3 bases from J, the junction contained 10 bases not matched to a gene. This CDR3 contains 16 residues. This sequence was found in a human donor who was either an allogeneic HSCT recipient or a stem cell or donor lymphocyte infusion donor (not recorded which). It is not recorded whose cells these are; they may come from a transplant donor. V usage is TRBV12-3 or TRBV12-4 and J usage is TRBJ1-1; TRBD1 matches 10 bases. Sequencing input: blood, either unsorted or a sorted T cell fraction (not recorded which). CDR3 DNA: TGTGCCAGCAGCAAGGACAGGGGGTGGGGGGACACTGAAGCTTTCTTT. It encodes CASSKDRGWGDTEAFF.